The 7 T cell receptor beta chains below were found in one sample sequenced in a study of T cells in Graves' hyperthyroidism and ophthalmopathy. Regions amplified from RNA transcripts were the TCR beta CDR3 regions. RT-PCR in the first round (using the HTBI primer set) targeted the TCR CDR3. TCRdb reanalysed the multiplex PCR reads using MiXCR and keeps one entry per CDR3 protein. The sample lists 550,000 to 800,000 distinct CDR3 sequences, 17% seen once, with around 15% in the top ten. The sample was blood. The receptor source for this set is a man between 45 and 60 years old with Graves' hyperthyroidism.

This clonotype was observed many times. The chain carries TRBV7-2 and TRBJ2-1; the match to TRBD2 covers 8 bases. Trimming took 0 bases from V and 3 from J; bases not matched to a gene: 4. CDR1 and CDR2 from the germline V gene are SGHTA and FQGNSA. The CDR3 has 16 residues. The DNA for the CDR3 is TGTGCCAGCAGCTTAGCCCGACTAGCGTACTACAATGAGCAGTTCTTC. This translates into CASSLARLAYYNEQFF.

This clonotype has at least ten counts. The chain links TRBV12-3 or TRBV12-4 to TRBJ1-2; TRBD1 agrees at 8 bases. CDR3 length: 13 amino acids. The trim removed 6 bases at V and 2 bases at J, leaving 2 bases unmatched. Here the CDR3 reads CASRRTGNYGYTF. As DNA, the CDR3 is TGTGCCAGCAGGCGGACAGGGAACTATGGCTACACCTTC.

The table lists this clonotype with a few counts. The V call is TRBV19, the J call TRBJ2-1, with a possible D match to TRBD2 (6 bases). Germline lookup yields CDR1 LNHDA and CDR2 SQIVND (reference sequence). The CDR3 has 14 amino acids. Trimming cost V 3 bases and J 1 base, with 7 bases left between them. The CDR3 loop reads CASSMAGSYNEQFF. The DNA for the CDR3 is TGTGCCAGTAGTATGGCGGGATCCTACAATGAGCAGTTCTTC.

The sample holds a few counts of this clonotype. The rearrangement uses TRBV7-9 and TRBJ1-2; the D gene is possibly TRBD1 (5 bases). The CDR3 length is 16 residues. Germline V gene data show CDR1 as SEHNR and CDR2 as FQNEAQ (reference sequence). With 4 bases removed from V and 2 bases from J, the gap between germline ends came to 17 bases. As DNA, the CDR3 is TGTGCCAGCAGCTCATCGAGGGACGGAGGGAACTATGGCTACACCTTC. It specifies CASSSSRDGGNYGYTF. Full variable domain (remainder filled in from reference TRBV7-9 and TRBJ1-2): DTGVSQNPRHKITKRGQNVTFRCDPISEHNRLYWYRQTLGQGPEFLTYFQNEAQLEKSRLLSDRFSAERPKGSFSTLEIQRTEQGDSAMYLCASSSSRDGGNYGYTFGSGTRLTVV.

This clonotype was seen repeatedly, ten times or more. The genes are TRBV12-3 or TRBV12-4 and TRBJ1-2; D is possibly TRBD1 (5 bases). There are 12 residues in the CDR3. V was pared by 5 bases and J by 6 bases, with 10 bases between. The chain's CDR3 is CASSQDINGYTF. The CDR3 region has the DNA TGTGCCAGCAGTCAGGACATTAATGGCTACACCTTC.

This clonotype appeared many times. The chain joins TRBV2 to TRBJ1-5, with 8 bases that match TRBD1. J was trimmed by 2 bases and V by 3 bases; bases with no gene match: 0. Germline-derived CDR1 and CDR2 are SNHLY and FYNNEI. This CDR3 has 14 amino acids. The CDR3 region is CASSEDRGNQPQHF. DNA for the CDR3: TGTGCCAGCAGTGAGGACAGGGGCAATCAGCCCCAGCATTTT.

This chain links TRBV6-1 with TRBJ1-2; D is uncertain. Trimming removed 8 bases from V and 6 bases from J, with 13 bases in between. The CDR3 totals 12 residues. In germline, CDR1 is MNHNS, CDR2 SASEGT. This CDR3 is CASWGGVDGYTF. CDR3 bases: TGTGCCAGCTGGGGTGGTGTAGATGGCTACACCTTC.